The following is a T cell receptor (beta chain) sequence with its context. A junction end diverges from the germline sequence, so it may reflect a read error. CDR1 is SSHAT, CDR2 FNYEAQ, per germline (reference sequence). The CDR3 is 13 residues long. The data stem from a study of shared clonotypes between healthy human individuals. For sorted subsets, about 190 ng DNA per replicate equaled 30,000 or so T cell genomes. This table comes from immunoSEQ multiplex PCR, and its TCRdb copy is limited to in-frame clones, with some not included. The table shows 2 million to 2.5 million clones, with about 94% occurring only once.

The sequence was obtained from a man younger than 35 in good health. The chain combines TRBV7-7 with TRBJ2-3; perhaps TRBD2 as D (5 bases). The sequencing input was naive CD4+ T cells sorted from blood. Subset defined: CD45RA+ positively selected. In nucleotides, the CDR3 is TGTGCTAGCAGCTTAGAGGGCTGGGATACGCAGTATTTT. Its translation: CASSLEGWDTQYF.